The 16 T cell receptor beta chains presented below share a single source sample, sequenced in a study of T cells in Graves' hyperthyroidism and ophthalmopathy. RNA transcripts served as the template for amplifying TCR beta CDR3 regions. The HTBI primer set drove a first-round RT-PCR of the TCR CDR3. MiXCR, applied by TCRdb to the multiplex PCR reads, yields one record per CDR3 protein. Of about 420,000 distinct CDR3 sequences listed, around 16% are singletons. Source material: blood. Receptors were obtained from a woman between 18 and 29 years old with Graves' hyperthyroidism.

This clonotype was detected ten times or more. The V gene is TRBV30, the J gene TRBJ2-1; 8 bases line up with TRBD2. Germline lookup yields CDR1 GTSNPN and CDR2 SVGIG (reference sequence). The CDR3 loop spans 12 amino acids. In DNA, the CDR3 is TGTGCACTGGCCCGGGAGGGCAATGAGCAGTTCTTC. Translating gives CALAREGNEQFF.

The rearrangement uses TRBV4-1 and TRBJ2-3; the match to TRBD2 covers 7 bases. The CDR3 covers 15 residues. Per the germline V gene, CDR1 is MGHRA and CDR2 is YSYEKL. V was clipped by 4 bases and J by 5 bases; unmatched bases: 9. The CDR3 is CASSPRLTGGDTQYF. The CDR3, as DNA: TGCGCCAGCAGCCCTAGACTGACGGGAGGAGATACGCAGTATTTT.

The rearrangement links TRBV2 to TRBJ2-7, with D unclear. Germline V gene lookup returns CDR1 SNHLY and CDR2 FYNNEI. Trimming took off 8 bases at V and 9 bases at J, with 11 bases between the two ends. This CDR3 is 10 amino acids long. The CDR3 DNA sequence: TGTGCCAGCGGCCGTGACGGGCAGTACTTC. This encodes CASGRDGQYF.

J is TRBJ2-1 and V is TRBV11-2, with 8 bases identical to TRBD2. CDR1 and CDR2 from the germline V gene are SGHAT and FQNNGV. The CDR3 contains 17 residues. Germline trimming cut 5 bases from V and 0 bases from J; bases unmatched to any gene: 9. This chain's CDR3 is CASSPPKRGPSYNEQFF. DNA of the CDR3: TGTGCCAGCAGCCCCCCAAAGCGGGGGCCCTCCTACAATGAGCAGTTCTTC. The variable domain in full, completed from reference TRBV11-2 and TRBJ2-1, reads EAGVAQSPRYKIIEKRQSVAFWCNPISGHATLYWYQQILGQGPKLLIQFQNNGVVDDSQLPKDRFSAERLKGVDSTLKIQPAKLEDSAVYLCASSPPKRGPSYNEQFFGPGTRLTVL.

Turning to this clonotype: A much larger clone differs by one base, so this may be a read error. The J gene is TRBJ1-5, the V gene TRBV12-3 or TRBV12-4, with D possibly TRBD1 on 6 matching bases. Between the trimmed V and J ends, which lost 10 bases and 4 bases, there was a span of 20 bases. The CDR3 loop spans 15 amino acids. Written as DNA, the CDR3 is TGTGCCATCAGATTAGGACAGCTAGTTAATCAGCCCCAGCATTTT. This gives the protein CAIRLGQLVNQPQHF.

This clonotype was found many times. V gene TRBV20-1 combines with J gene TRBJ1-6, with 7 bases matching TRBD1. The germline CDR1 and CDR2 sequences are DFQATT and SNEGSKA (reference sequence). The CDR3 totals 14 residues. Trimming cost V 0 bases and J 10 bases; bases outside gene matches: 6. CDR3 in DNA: TGCAGTGCTAGAGAAAGGACAGGCGGCTCACCCCTCCACTTT. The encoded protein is CSARERTGGSPLHF.

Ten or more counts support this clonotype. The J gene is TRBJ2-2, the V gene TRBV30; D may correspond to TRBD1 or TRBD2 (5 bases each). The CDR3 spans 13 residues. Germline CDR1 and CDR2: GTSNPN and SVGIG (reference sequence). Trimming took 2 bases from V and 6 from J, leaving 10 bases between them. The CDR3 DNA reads TGTGCCTGGAGTCAAGGGACCTCCGGGGAGCTGTTTTTT. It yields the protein CAWSQGTSGELFF.

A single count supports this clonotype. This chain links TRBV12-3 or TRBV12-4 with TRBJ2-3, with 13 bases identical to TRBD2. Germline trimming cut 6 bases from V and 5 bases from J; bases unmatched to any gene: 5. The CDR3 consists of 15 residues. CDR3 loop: CASRLAGGRVDTQYF. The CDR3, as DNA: TGTGCCAGCAGACTAGCGGGGGGGCGGGTAGATACGCAGTATTTT.

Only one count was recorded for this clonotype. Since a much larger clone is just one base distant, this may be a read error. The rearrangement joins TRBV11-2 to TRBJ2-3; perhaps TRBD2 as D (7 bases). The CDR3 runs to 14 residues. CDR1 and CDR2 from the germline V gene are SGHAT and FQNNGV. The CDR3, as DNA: TGTGCCGGCAGCGCTCAGGGGAGGGGAGATACGCAGTATTTT. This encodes CAGSAQGRGDTQYF.

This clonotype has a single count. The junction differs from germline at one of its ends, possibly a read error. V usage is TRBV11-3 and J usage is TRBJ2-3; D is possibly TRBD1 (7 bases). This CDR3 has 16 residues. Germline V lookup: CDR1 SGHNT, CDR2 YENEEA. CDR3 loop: CASSARQGGETDAQYF. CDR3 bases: TGTGCCAGCAGTGCCCGACAGGGCGGGGAGACAGATGCGCAGTATTTT.

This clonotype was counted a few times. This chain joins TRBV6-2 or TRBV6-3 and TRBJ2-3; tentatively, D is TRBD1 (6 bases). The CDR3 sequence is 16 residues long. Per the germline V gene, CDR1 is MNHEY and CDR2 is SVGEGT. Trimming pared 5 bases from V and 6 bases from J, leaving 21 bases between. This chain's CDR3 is CASSRYRESGADTQYF. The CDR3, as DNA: TGTGCCAGCAGTCGCTACAGGGAGTCCGGGGCGGATACGCAGTATTTT.

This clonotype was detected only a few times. CDR3 in amino acids: CASSELKDNYGYTF. CDR3 DNA sequence: TGTGCCAGCAGTGAATTAAAGGACAACTATGGCTACACCTTC. The V gene is TRBV25-1, the J gene TRBJ1-2; no firm D call. Trimming removed 1 base from V and 2 bases from J, with 8 bases in between. The CDR3 has 14 residues. CDR1 MGHDK and CDR2 SYGVNS come from the germline V gene.

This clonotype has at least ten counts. CDR3 bases: TGTGCCAGCAGTTTGAGGGGACAGAATAGCAATCAGCCCCAGCATTTT. It yields the protein CASSLRGQNSNQPQHF. J is TRBJ1-5 and V is TRBV12-3 or TRBV12-4; 7 positions agree with TRBD1. The CDR3 consists of 16 residues. The V segment lost 3 bases and the J segment 0 bases; nucleotides outside the gene matches: 5.

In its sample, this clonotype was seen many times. For the CDR3, the DNA is TGTGCCAGCAACCTTGAGGGAGGCTCTGGAAACACCATATATTTT. Its protein is CASNLEGGSGNTIYF. The chain links TRBV7-9 to TRBJ1-3; D call uncertain. Germline CDR1 reads SEHNR; CDR2 reads FQNEAQ (reference sequence). The CDR3 runs to 15 residues. Deletions cut 7 bases from V and 0 bases from J, with 13 bases between.

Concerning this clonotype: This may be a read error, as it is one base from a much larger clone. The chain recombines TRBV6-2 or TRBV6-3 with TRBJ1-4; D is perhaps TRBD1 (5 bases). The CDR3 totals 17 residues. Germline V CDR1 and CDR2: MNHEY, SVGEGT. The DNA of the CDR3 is TGTGCCAGCAGTTCAACCGGGACGTGGGGAACTAATGAAAACCTGTTTTTT. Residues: CASSSTGTWGTNENLFF.

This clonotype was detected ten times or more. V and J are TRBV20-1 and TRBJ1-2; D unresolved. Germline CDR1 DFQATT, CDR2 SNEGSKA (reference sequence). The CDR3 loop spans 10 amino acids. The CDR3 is CKYEWDGYTF. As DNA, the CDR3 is TGCAAGTACGAGTGGGATGGCTACACCTTC.